These 20 T cell receptor beta chains were sequenced from one sample in a study of regulatory T cells in long-lasting Graves disease. Time point noted: newly diagnosed GD, antithyroid drugs for less than 3 months. The TCR library used RNA extracted from PBMCs. Arm-PCR with iRepertoire HTBI primers amplified the CDR3 regions for these TCR beta libraries. One entry per CDR3 protein results from TCRdb running MiXCR on the multiplex PCR reads. In the table there are 600,000 to 650,000 distinct CDR3 sequences, 16% of which are singletons. Another study also made use of these data, one on T cells in Graves' hyperthyroidism and ophthalmopathy.

The sequencing here drew on peripheral blood mononuclear cells (PBMCs), taken at new diagnosis, from a patient treated with antithyroid drugs. The receptors originated from a woman aged 25 to 45 with Graves disease.

This chain uses TRBV4-1 with TRBJ2-1; D possibly corresponds to TRBD1 (6 bases). The germline V and J ends were trimmed by 1 base and 6 bases, with 16 bases remaining between them. The germline CDR1 and CDR2 sequences are MGHRA and YSYEKL. The CDR3 spans 16 residues. In DNA form, the CDR3 reads TGCGCCAGCAGCCAAGGAATTCAGGACAGTCGCAATGAGCAGTTCTTC. It encodes CASSQGIQDSRNEQFF.

At least ten counts were recorded for this clonotype. The CDR3 loop reads CASRTVGQPQHF. DNA of the CDR3: TGTGCCAGCAGAACGGTGGGTCAGCCCCAGCATTTT. The chain recombines TRBV28 with TRBJ1-5, with D unresolved. The CDR3 totals 12 residues. Germline lookup yields CDR1 MDHEN and CDR2 SYDVKM. The germline V and J ends were trimmed by 6 bases and 6 bases, with 9 bases remaining between them. Full variable domain (outside the CDR3, taken from reference TRBV28 and TRBJ1-5): DVKVTQSSRYLVKRTGEKVFLECVQDMDHENMFWYRQDPGLGLRLIYFSYDVKMKEKGDIPEGYSVSREKKERFSLILESASTNQTSMYLCASRTVGQPQHFGDGTRLSIL.

This sequence joins TRBV19 and TRBJ1-4; the D is unclear. Germline V gives CDR1 LNHDA, CDR2 SQIVND (reference sequence). The CDR3 consists of 15 residues. Trimming took 2 bases from V and 0 from J, leaving 7 bases between them. CDR3 amino acids: CASSILVATNEKLFF. Written as DNA, the CDR3 is TGTGCCAGTAGTATATTGGTGGCAACTAATGAAAAACTGTTTTTT.

A word on this clonotype: A clone one base away is much larger, so this may be a read error. Here the CDR3 DNA reads TGTGCCACCAGCGGCCCCGGGACAGGCTATAGCAATCAGCCCCAGCATTTT. Translation: CATSGPGTGYSNQPQHF. The chain links TRBV24-1 to TRBJ1-5; TRBD1 matches 8 bases. Unmatched junction bases numbered 10, after V lost 7 bases and J lost 0 bases. The CDR3 loop spans 17 amino acids. Germline assignment: CDR1 KGHDR and CDR2 SFDVKD.

In this sample, this clonotype turned up a few times. The chain is built from TRBV2 and TRBJ1-1, with D uncertain. Germline loops: CDR1 SNHLY, CDR2 FYNNEI. V lost 4 bases and J 1 base, leaving 16 bases between the germline ends. The CDR3 has 16 residues. The CDR3, as DNA: TGTGCCAGCAGTGGGTTAGAGACAAATACGAACACTGAAGCTTTCTTT. Its protein is CASSGLETNTNTEAFF.

The chain uses TRBV29-1 and TRBJ2-7; D unclear. This CDR3 is 13 amino acids long. CDR1 and CDR2 from the germline V gene are SQVTM and ANQGSEA. Trimming shortened V by 7 bases and J by 2 bases, and 15 bases separated the two germline ends. CDR3 sequence: CSAGSRATYEQYF. In DNA, the CDR3 is TGCAGCGCAGGTAGTCGGGCTACCTACGAGCAGTACTTC.

The table lists this clonotype with many counts. The chain employs TRBV25-1 and TRBJ1-5; D possibly corresponds to TRBD1 (6 bases). CDR1 is MGHDK, CDR2 SYGVNS, per germline. Trimming pared 4 bases from V and 6 bases from J, leaving 13 bases between. This CDR3 is built from 14 residues. The CDR3 DNA sequence: TGTGCCAGCAGTGTGGGGGCGCCGGGTCAGCCCCAGCATTTT. It is translated as CASSVGAPGQPQHF.

This clonotype showed up just a few times. The chain has TRBV6-9 and TRBJ1-3; tentatively, D is TRBD1 (5 bases). The CDR3 extends over 17 amino acids. Between the trimmed V and J ends, which lost 3 bases and 0 bases, there was a span of 15 bases. CDR1 and CDR2 from the germline V gene are MNHGY and SVAAGI. CDR3 in DNA: TGTGCCAGCAGTTACCCCCGAAGGGGTGGCTCTGGAAACACCATATATTTT. Protein product: CASSYPRRGGSGNTIYF.

This clonotype came up many times. The genes are TRBV6-5 and TRBJ1-1, with 7 nucleotides matching TRBD1. In germline, CDR1 is MNHEY, CDR2 SVGAGI. The V gene end was trimmed by 2 bases and the J gene end by 1 base; junction bases not matched to a gene: 1. The CDR3 totals 14 residues. CDR3 residues: CASSYRQGNTEAFF. In DNA form, the CDR3 reads TGTGCCAGCAGTTACAGACAGGGGAACACTGAAGCTTTCTTT.

This clonotype was recorded many times. J is TRBJ1-1 and V is TRBV20-1; tentative D call: TRBD1 (6 bases). The CDR3 runs 13 residues. V was cut by 1 base and J by 3 bases, with 9 bases left in between. Germline values: CDR1 DFQATT, CDR2 SNEGSKA (reference sequence). The CDR3 DNA follows: TGCAGTGCTAGAGGCCAGGGGCACACTGAAGCTTTCTTT. This sequence encodes CSARGQGHTEAFF.

V usage is TRBV2 and J usage is TRBJ1-2, with D possibly matching TRBD1 (5 bases). This CDR3 is 15 amino acids long. V lost 7 bases to trimming and J lost 5 bases, with 20 bases between them. Germline V gene data show CDR1 as SNHLY and CDR2 as FYNNEI. The CDR3 DNA follows: TGTGCCAGCACCCCTTGGCCCCCAGGGACGTATGGCTACACCTTC. Its protein is CASTPWPPGTYGYTF.

This clonotype was seen more than once but under ten times. The V and J genes are TRBV30 and TRBJ1-2; weak D call: TRBD1 (5 bases). From germline, CDR1 is GTSNPN and CDR2 SVGIG (reference sequence). The CDR3 loop spans 14 amino acids. The V and J ends lost 3 bases and 8 bases respectively, with 19 bases between them. The CDR3 reads CAWRRGGEAGGYTF. The DNA for the CDR3 is TGTGCCTGGAGACGAGGAGGGGAAGCAGGCGGCTACACCTTC.

The chain combines TRBV11-2 with TRBJ2-2; perhaps TRBD1 as D (6 bases). The CDR3 is 15 residues long. Per germline, CDR1 SGHAT and CDR2 FQNNGV. Trimming took 4 bases from V and 7 from J, leaving 16 bases between them. The CDR3 nucleotides are TGTGCCAGCAGCTCCCAGGGGCGCGATGGCGGGGAGCTGTTTTTT. Translated: CASSSQGRDGGELFF. The full variable domain, rest sourced from reference TRBV11-2 and TRBJ2-2, is EAGVAQSPRYKIIEKRQSVAFWCNPISGHATLYWYQQILGQGPKLLIQFQNNGVVDDSQLPKDRFSAERLKGVDSTLKIQPAKLEDSAVYLCASSSQGRDGGELFFGEGSRLTVL.

Worth noting for this clonotype: A much bigger clone sits one base away, suggesting this may be a read error. The V gene is TRBV20-1, the J gene TRBJ2-7, with D perhaps matching TRBD2 (6 bases). Germline lookup yields CDR1 DFQATT and CDR2 SNEGSKA (reference sequence). CDR3 length: 11 residues. DNA of the CDR3: TGCGGTGCTAACCGGGAGCCCGAGCAGTACTTC. It specifies CGANREPEQYF.

This chain uses TRBV27 with TRBJ2-1, with a possible D match to TRBD2 (7 bases). Trimming stripped 6 bases from V and 6 bases from J, with 12 bases between. The CDR3 sequence is 13 residues long. Germline lookup yields CDR1 MNHEY and CDR2 SMNVEV (reference sequence). The chain's CDR3 is CASRRGGGNEQFF. For the CDR3, the DNA is TGTGCCAGCAGAAGGGGAGGGGGCAATGAGCAGTTCTTC.

V usage is TRBV5-1 and J usage is TRBJ2-7; 7 bases agree with TRBD2. The V and J ends lost 5 bases and 1 base, in that order; junction bases with no gene match: 12. CDR1 and CDR2 (germline): SGHRS, YFSETQ. The CDR3 spans 16 residues. The CDR3 nucleotides read TGCGCCAGCAGTCCGGGAGGAGGGAGTAAGTCCTACGAGCAGTACTTC. It yields the protein CASSPGGGSKSYEQYF.

This chain uses TRBV20-1 with TRBJ2-1; 12 bases map to TRBD2. Germline V CDR1 and CDR2: DFQATT, SNEGSKA (reference sequence). The CDR3 sequence is 16 residues long. The V gene end was trimmed by 3 bases and the J gene end by 1 base; junction bases not matched to a gene: 4. The CDR3 here is CSARTSGSRSYNEQFF. The CDR3 DNA sequence: TGCAGTGCTAGGACTAGCGGGAGCCGTTCCTACAATGAGCAGTTCTTC.

This clonotype occurred a few times. The V gene is TRBV11-3, the J gene TRBJ1-3; D uncertain. This CDR3 comprises 15 residues. CDR1 is SGHNT and CDR2 is YENEEA in the germline V gene. Trimming removed 5 bases at V and 9 bases at J, with 20 bases between. The CDR3 sequence is CASSGDWVYLATIYF. CDR3 sequence (DNA): TGTGCCAGCAGCGGAGACTGGGTGTATTTGGCCACCATATATTTT.

This clonotype has a count of ten or more. The chain is built from TRBV24-1 and TRBJ1-1; D remains ambiguous. V dropped 1 base and J dropped 2 bases, with 10 bases sitting between them. The CDR3 length is 15 residues. Germline values: CDR1 KGHDR, CDR2 SFDVKD. CDR3 residues: CATSDFRRRNTEAFF. In DNA form, the CDR3 reads TGTGCCACCAGTGATTTCAGGAGGCGAAACACTGAAGCTTTCTTT.

The gene calls are TRBV7-9 and TRBJ2-1; 9 bases fit TRBD2. The junction had 10 bases not matched to a gene; V was cut back by 5 bases and J by 8 bases. The CDR3 contains 15 residues. Germline V gene sequence: CDR1 SEHNR, CDR2 FQNEAQ (reference sequence). The CDR3, as DNA: TGTGCCAGCAGCAGTAGCGGGAGTGGATTTGATGAGCAGTTCTTC. It is translated as CASSSSGSGFDEQFF. The variable domain in full, completed from reference TRBV7-9 and TRBJ2-1, reads DTGVSQNPRHKITKRGQNVTFRCDPISEHNRLYWYRQTLGQGPEFLTYFQNEAQLEKSRLLSDRFSAERPKGSFSTLEIQRTEQGDSAMYLCASSSSGSGFDEQFFGPGTRLTVL.